The clone carrying this T cell receptor beta chain showed up many times. The data stem from a study of T cells in Graves' hyperthyroidism and ophthalmopathy. There were TCR beta CDR3 regions amplified from RNA transcripts. HTBI primers were employed in a first-round RT-PCR of the TCR CDR3. TCRdb re-analysed the multiplex PCR reads in MiXCR, keeping a single row per CDR3 protein. There are hundreds of thousands of distinct CDR3 sequences in the sample; more than 30% occur only once, and over 8% lies in the top ten. Germline V lookup: CDR1 SQVTM, CDR2 ANQGSEA. The CDR3 contains 15 residues. Between the trimmed V and J ends, which lost 5 bases and 1 base, there was a span of 12 bases.

Specimen: blood. The V and J genes are TRBV29-1 and TRBJ2-6, with D possibly called TRBD1 or TRBD2 (6 bases each). This TCR was recovered from a man aged 18-30 years with Graves' hyperthyroidism. As DNA, the CDR3 is TGCAGCGTTTTTTCGGGGGCGTCTGGGGCCAACGTCCTGACTTTC. Its protein product is CSVFSGASGANVLTF.